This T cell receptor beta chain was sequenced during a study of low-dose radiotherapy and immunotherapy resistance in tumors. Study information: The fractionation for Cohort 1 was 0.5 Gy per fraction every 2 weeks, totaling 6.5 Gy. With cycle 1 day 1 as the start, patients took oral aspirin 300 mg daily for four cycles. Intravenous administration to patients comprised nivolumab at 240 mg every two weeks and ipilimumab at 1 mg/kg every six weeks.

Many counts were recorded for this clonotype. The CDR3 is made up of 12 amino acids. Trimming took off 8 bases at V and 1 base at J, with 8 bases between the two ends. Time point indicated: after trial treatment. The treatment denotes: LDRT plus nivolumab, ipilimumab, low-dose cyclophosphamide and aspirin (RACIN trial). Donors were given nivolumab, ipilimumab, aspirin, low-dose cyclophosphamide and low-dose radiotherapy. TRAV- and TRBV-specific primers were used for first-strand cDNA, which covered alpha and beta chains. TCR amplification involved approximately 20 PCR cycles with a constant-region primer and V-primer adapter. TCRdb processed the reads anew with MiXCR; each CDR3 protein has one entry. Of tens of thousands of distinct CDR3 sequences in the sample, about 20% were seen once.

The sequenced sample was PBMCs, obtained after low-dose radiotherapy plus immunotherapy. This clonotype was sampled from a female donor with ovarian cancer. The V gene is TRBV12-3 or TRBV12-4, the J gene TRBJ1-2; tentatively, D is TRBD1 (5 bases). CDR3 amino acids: CASGADNYGYTF. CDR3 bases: TGTGCCAGCGGGGCCGATAACTATGGCTACACCTTC.